The 7 T cell receptor beta chains below were found in one sample sequenced in a study of cytomegalovirus exposure and HLA in healthy donors. Primers: 60 Vbeta forward and 13 Jbeta reverse. Using immunoSEQ multiplex PCR, the repertoire was profiled, and TCRdb retains in-frame clones only, with some absent. The sample yields roughly 110,000 clones, roughly four fifths seen once. What was sequenced was PBMCs. These receptors were taken from a man between 60 and 75 years old in good health and CMV-seronegative.

This sequence joins TRBV4-2 and TRBJ1-5; maybe TRBD1 (6 bases). The CDR3 runs 15 residues. The V gene lost 0 bases and the J gene lost 7 bases, with 13 bases spanning the gap. Germline V gene lookup returns CDR1 LGHNA and CDR2 YNFKEQ. Here the CDR3 reads CASSQEDSPGQPQHF. In DNA form, the CDR3 reads TGTGCCAGCAGCCAAGAGGACAGTCCCGGACAGCCCCAGCATTTT.

This chain links TRBV7-2 with TRBJ2-5, with TRBD2 as a possible D gene (6 bases). The CDR3 has 15 amino acids. Per germline, CDR1 SGHTA and CDR2 FQGNSA. Trimming left V 1 base short and J 5 bases short, with 14 bases between. The chain's CDR3 is CASSLGRGVGETQYF. As DNA, the CDR3 is TGTGCCAGCAGCTTAGGGCGCGGGGTAGGGGAGACCCAGTACTTC.

The chain employs TRBV29-1 and TRBJ2-1, with D tentatively TRBD1 (6 bases). Germline CDR1 SQVTM, CDR2 ANQGSEA. Trimming left V 6 bases short and J 9 bases short, with 15 bases between. The CDR3 runs 12 residues. CDR3 amino acids: CSVQGYVGEQFF. Written as DNA, the CDR3 is TGCAGCGTCCAGGGGTACGTGGGTGAGCAGTTCTTC.

This chain connects TRBV4-1 to TRBJ1-1; tentatively, D is TRBD1 (5 bases). V was clipped by 0 bases and J by 2 bases, with 7 bases between them. The CDR3 totals 14 residues. Germline values: CDR1 MGHRA, CDR2 YSYEKL. CDR3 coding DNA: TGCGCCAGCAGCCAAGAACAGGTAAACACTGAAGCTTTCTTT. As protein: CASSQEQVNTEAFF.

V and J are TRBV6-6 and TRBJ2-7; D may be TRBD2 (5 bases). The CDR3 runs to 16 residues. Germline assignment: CDR1 MNHNY and CDR2 SVGAGI (reference sequence). Trimming left V 2 bases short and J 5 bases short, with 19 bases between. CDR3 amino acids: CASSYLRNGIVHEQYF. For the CDR3, the DNA is TGTGCCAGCAGTTACCTCCGGAACGGGATAGTCCACGAGCAGTACTTC.

V is TRBV13 and J is TRBJ2-1; 14 nucleotides match TRBD2. CDR1 is PRHDT and CDR2 is FYEKMQ in the germline V gene (reference sequence). The CDR3 covers 15 residues. Trimming removed 4 bases from V and 5 bases from J; junction bases left unmatched: 1. CDR3 amino acids: CASSSGLAGDNEQFF. CDR3 nucleotides: TGTGCCAGCAGCTCGGGACTAGCGGGGGACAATGAGCAGTTCTTC.

The CDR3 DNA follows: TGTGCCAGCAGCCCCACGGTATGGGGCGGGGGGACCCAGTACTTC. Translating it yields CASSPTVWGGGTQYF. The chain couples TRBV7-2 to TRBJ2-5; 7 bases are shared with TRBD2. The J segment lost 7 bases and the V segment lost 5 bases, leaving 13 bases of the junction unmatched. Germline CDR1 reads SGHTA; CDR2 reads FQGNSA. The CDR3 contains 15 residues.